The 31 T cell receptor beta chains reported below all come from one sample, sequenced in a study of OX40 agonist ivuxolimab in advanced cancers. Libraries were prepared by immunoSEQ multiplex PCR; TCRdb keeps only in-frame clonotypes and omits some of them. The sample carries 45,000 to 60,000 clones, under 90% recorded once. The specimen comprised CD4+ or CD8+ T cells sorted from blood, sampled in a trial of the OX40 agonist ivuxolimab. These receptors originate from an adult with an advanced solid tumor such as melanoma, head and neck, liver or kidney cancer.

The rearrangement links TRBV11-3 to TRBJ2-2; D uncertain. Germline lookup yields CDR1 SGHNT and CDR2 YENEEA. Trimming removed 0 bases from V and 6 bases from J, with 8 bases in between. This CDR3 is 14 amino acids long. Here the CDR3 DNA reads TGTGCCAGCAGCTTAGATCGATGGGCCGGGGAGCTGTTTTTT. It translates to CASSLDRWAGELFF.

This chain links TRBV12-2 with TRBJ2-5; the table gives TRBD1 as D, unverified against the DNA. TRBV12-2 is a documented pseudogene. CDR3 size: 17 residues. CDR3 nucleotide sequence: TGTGCAAGTCGCTTAGTTGAGGGACAAATGGCACAAGAGACCCAGTACTTC. It encodes CASRLVEGQMAQETQYF.

The CDR3 loop is CASSARPFNEQFF. DNA of the CDR3: TGTGCCAGCAGCGCACGGCCCTTCAATGAGCAGTTCTTC. This rearrangement joins TRBV9 to TRBJ2-1, with unresolved D. There are 13 residues in the CDR3. V was trimmed by 3 bases and J by 6 bases, leaving 10 bases between them. CDR1 and CDR2 from the germline V gene are SGDLS and YYNGEE.

This clone turned up a few times. V and J are TRBV7-9 and TRBJ2-3, with TRBD2 identical over 7 bases. Germline CDR1 reads SEHNR; CDR2 reads FQNEAQ (reference sequence). The CDR3 contains 12 residues. The V gene end was trimmed by 6 bases and the J gene end by 5 bases; junction bases not matched to a gene: 2. The DNA for the CDR3 is TGTGCCAGCAGGCGCGGGGGAGATACGCAGTATTTT. Protein product: CASRRGGDTQYF.

This chain joins TRBV7-2 and TRBJ2-7; 7 nucleotides match TRBD1. Germline values: CDR1 SGHTA, CDR2 FQGNSA. The CDR3 runs to 13 residues. Trimming took 3 bases from V and 6 from J; bases not matched to a gene: 5. This chain's CDR3 is CASSFDRVSEQYF. The CDR3 nucleotides are TGTGCCAGCAGCTTCGACAGGGTTAGCGAGCAGTACTTC.

This rearrangement joins TRBV18 to TRBJ2-3, with 9 bases that match TRBD1. This CDR3 region has 14 residues. The germline CDR1 and CDR2 sequences are KGHSH and LQKENI. V trimming: 4 bases; J trimming: 5 bases; junction bases outside the gene matches: 4. Here the CDR3 reads CASSRTGVLDTQYF. The CDR3, as DNA: TGTGCCAGCTCACGGACAGGGGTTTTAGATACGCAGTATTTT.

This clone was recorded a few times. The V call is TRBV29-1, the J call TRBJ2-5; D possibly matches TRBD1 or TRBD2 (6 bases each). Per germline, CDR1 SQVTM and CDR2 ANQGSEA. The ends were cut back, 5 bases at V and 5 bases at J, with 12 bases in the middle. This CDR3 has 12 residues. CDR3 amino acids: CSVRGAGETQYF. The CDR3 DNA reads TGCAGCGTTAGGGGGGCCGGGGAGACCCAGTACTTC.

The J gene is TRBJ1-5, the V gene TRBV7-8; D gene unclear. V lost 0 bases and J 0 bases, leaving 9 bases between the germline ends. Germline V CDR1 and CDR2: SGHVS, FQNEAQ. CDR3 length equals 16 residues. CDR3 nucleotide sequence: TGTGCCAGCAGCTTAGCGGCACGGAATAGCAATCAGCCCCAGCATTTT. This gives the protein CASSLAARNSNQPQHF.

The chain carries TRBV10-3 and TRBJ1-5; D unclear. This CDR3 contains 15 residues. Germline loops: CDR1 ENHRY, CDR2 SYGVKD. V was pared by 7 bases and J by 0 bases, with 13 bases between. The CDR3 reads CAINVSDYSNQPQHF. In DNA, the CDR3 is TGTGCCATCAATGTGTCGGATTATAGCAATCAGCCCCAGCATTTT.

The genes are TRBV18 and TRBJ2-1; 7 positions match TRBD2. Trimming took 3 bases from V and 0 from J; bases not matched to a gene: 8. The CDR3 runs to 17 residues. Looked up from germline, CDR1 is KGHSH and CDR2 is LQKENI. The CDR3 protein is CASSPAAGPSSYNEQFF. CDR3 coding DNA: TGTGCCAGCTCACCTGCAGCGGGACCCAGCTCCTACAATGAGCAGTTCTTC.

V and J are TRBV18 and TRBJ2-5, with 12 bases identical to TRBD1. J was trimmed by 4 bases and V by 3 bases; bases with no gene match: 6. Per the germline V gene, CDR1 is KGHSH and CDR2 is LQKENI. The CDR3 sequence is 16 residues long. CDR3 DNA: TGTGCCAGCTCACCCACGGGACAGGGGGCTTCAGAGACCCAGTACTTC. Translated, it gives CASSPTGQGASETQYF.

The V gene is TRBV6-5, the J gene TRBJ2-5; TRBD1 matches at 9 bases. The germline V gene encodes CDR1 MNHEY and CDR2 SVGAGI. This CDR3 has 13 amino acids. The V gene end was trimmed by 4 bases and the J gene end by 5 bases; junction bases not matched to a gene: 2. CDR3 region: CASSSGQGETQYF. The CDR3 region has the DNA TGTGCCAGCAGTTCAGGACAGGGGGAGACCCAGTACTTC.

V gene TRBV6-6 combines with J gene TRBJ2-3; 9 bases are shared with TRBD1. The CDR3 contains 16 residues. The trim removed 2 bases at V and 4 bases at J, leaving 7 bases unmatched. The germline V gene has CDR1 MNHNY and CDR2 SVGAGI (reference sequence). CDR3 sequence (DNA): TGTGCCAGCAGTTACCGACCGGGACAGGGACCAGATACGCAGTATTTT. Amino acids: CASSYRPGQGPDTQYF.

The chain couples TRBV2 to TRBJ1-2; the D is unclear. CDR1 and CDR2 (germline): SNHLY, FYNNEI. The CDR3 has 10 residues. V was cut by 6 bases and J by 8 bases, with 7 bases left in between. The CDR3 DNA reads as TGTGCCAGCAGGACGGAAGGCTACACCTTC. Its protein is CASRTEGYTF.

The rearrangement links TRBV5-4 to TRBJ2-1; tentative D call: TRBD2 (5 bases). V was pared by 4 bases and J by 2 bases, with 16 bases between. The germline gives CDR1 SGHNT, CDR2 YYREEE (reference sequence). CDR3 length: 16 residues. The CDR3 loop is CASSRFGGFAYNEQFF. Written as DNA, the CDR3 is TGTGCCAGCAGCCGCTTCGGAGGTTTTGCCTACAATGAGCAGTTCTTC. The whole variable domain, filled in from reference TRBV5-4 and TRBJ2-1, reads ETGVTQSPTHLIKTRGQQVTLRCSSQSGHNTVSWYQQALGQGPQFIFQYYREEENGRGNFPPRFSGLQFPNYSSELNVNALELDDSALYLCASSRFGGFAYNEQFFGPGTRLTVL.

The chain uses TRBV7-6 and TRBJ2-1; TRBD1 matches 12 bases. Germline V gene lookup returns CDR1 SGHVS and CDR2 FNYEAQ. The junction had 9 bases not matched to a gene; V was cut back by 5 bases and J by 10 bases. The CDR3 runs to 15 residues. CDR3 DNA sequence: TGTGCCAGCAGCCTGGGACAGGGGGCTCCGGCGGAGCAGTTCTTC. Amino acids: CASSLGQGAPAEQFF.

J is TRBJ1-2 and V is TRBV7-2, with D tentatively TRBD1 (6 bases). V was cut by 1 base and J by 7 bases, with 10 bases left in between. The CDR3 has 13 amino acids. CDR1 is SGHTA and CDR2 is FQGNSA in the germline V gene. The CDR3 sequence is CASSLGGQVGYTF. The CDR3 bases are TGTGCCAGCAGCTTAGGGGGGCAGGTTGGCTACACCTTC.

The CDR3 DNA reads as TGTGCCAGCAGTTACTTGAACACATCTAACTATGGCTACACCTTC. Residues: CASSYLNTSNYGYTF. The chain carries TRBV6-5 and TRBJ1-2; no definite D call. Trimming took 1 base from V and 0 from J, leaving 9 bases between them. This CDR3 has 15 residues. The germline V gene has CDR1 MNHEY and CDR2 SVGAGI.

The genes are TRBV13 and TRBJ2-5, with unresolved D. The CDR3 extends over 13 amino acids. Trimming removed 3 bases from V and 2 bases from J, with 7 bases in between. Germline V gives CDR1 PRHDT, CDR2 FYEKMQ (reference sequence). The CDR3 loop reads CASSFDTQETQYF. The CDR3 DNA follows: TGTGCCAGCAGCTTCGACACACAAGAGACCCAGTACTTC.

This chain connects TRBV5-1 to TRBJ2-2; TRBD1 might be the D (5 bases). The CDR3 loop spans 16 amino acids. The V gene lost 2 bases and the J gene lost 4 bases, with 15 bases spanning the gap. The germline V gene has CDR1 SGHRS and CDR2 YFSETQ. CDR3 region: CASSFGQYRSTGELFF. CDR3 coding DNA: TGCGCCAGCAGCTTTGGGCAGTACAGGTCCACCGGGGAGCTGTTTTTT.

This sequence joins TRBV4-1 and TRBJ2-7, with D possibly being TRBD1 (5 bases). The CDR3 consists of 15 residues. The ends were cut back, 0 bases at V and 6 bases at J, with 15 bases in the middle. The germline CDR1 and CDR2 sequences are MGHRA and YSYEKL. The CDR3 here is CASSQENSGPAEQYF. Written as DNA, the CDR3 is TGCGCCAGCAGCCAAGAGAACTCAGGGCCGGCCGAGCAGTACTTC.

This chain links TRBV6-6 with TRBJ2-6; D unresolved. In germline, CDR1 is MNHNY, CDR2 SVGAGI (reference sequence). The CDR3 loop spans 15 amino acids. Trimming took off 5 bases at V and 0 bases at J, with 8 bases between the two ends. The CDR3 DNA is TGTGCCAGCAGTCGACTGGGCTCTGGGGCCAACGTCCTGACTTTC. Its protein product is CASSRLGSGANVLTF.

This clone was counted a single time. The chain recombines TRBV6-6 with TRBJ1-1; D is ambiguous. The germline V gene has CDR1 MNHNY and CDR2 SVGAGI (reference sequence). The CDR3 runs 14 residues. V lost 7 bases and J lost 7, with 19 bases in between. This CDR3 is CASTGRPRLNEAFF. The CDR3 bases are TGTGCCAGCACCGGACGACCCCGGCTCAATGAAGCTTTCTTT.

The chain joins TRBV6-5 to TRBJ1-6, with D hard to call. Trimming took off 0 bases at V and 5 bases at J, with 11 bases between the two ends. The CDR3 runs to 16 residues. CDR1 MNHEY and CDR2 SVGAGI come from the germline V gene. The DNA for the CDR3 is TGTGCCAGCAGTTACTCGATTTGGACCGATAATTCACCCCTCCACTTT. Translation: CASSYSIWTDNSPLHF.

This chain joins TRBV2 and TRBJ1-3; D not certain. Trimming removed 3 bases from V and 0 bases from J, with 9 bases in between. Germline V lookup: CDR1 SNHLY, CDR2 FYNNEI. CDR3 length: 15 residues. CDR3 sequence: CASSEDFSSGNTIYF. The CDR3 nucleotides read TGTGCCAGCAGTGAGGATTTTAGCTCTGGAAACACCATATATTTT.

The gene calls are TRBV5-6 and TRBJ2-7; D gene unclear. This CDR3 has 14 residues. V was cut by 4 bases and J by 1 base, with 12 bases left in between. CDR1 is SGHDT and CDR2 is YYEEEE in the germline V gene. In DNA form, the CDR3 reads TGTGCCAGCAGCCCCCGGACGGCATCCTACGAGCAGTACTTC. It translates to CASSPRTASYEQYF.

The CDR3, as DNA: TGCGCCAGCAGCCAAGATGATCGAACAGCTAAAACCTACGAGCAGTACTTC. Protein product: CASSQDDRTAKTYEQYF. The V and J genes are TRBV4-1 and TRBJ2-7, with D unclear. Germline values: CDR1 MGHRA, CDR2 YSYEKL. The V and J ends lost 0 bases and 2 bases respectively, with 17 bases between them. The CDR3 loop spans 17 amino acids.

This chain connects TRBV11-2 to TRBJ2-3; possibly TRBD2 for D (6 bases). The CDR3 length is 16 residues. With 5 bases removed from V and 1 base from J, the gap between germline ends came to 16 bases. Germline CDR1 and CDR2: SGHAT and FQNNGV. The CDR3 bases are TGTGCCAGCAGCCTCAACGCCCCGGGGGGCACAGATACGCAGTATTTT. Its translation is CASSLNAPGGTDTQYF.

V gene TRBV9 combines with J gene TRBJ2-3, with D possibly matching TRBD1 (6 bases). CDR3 size: 14 residues. CDR1 and CDR2 (germline): SGDLS, YYNGEE. V was shortened by 5 bases and J by 4 bases, with 14 bases between the two germline ends. As DNA, the CDR3 is TGTGCCAGCAGTTTGGGGGCATCTTCAGATACGCAGTATTTT. It codes for CASSLGASSDTQYF.

The J gene is TRBJ1-2, the V gene TRBV4-2, with D maybe TRBD1 (5 bases). The CDR3 runs 17 residues. V lost 7 bases and J 0 bases, leaving 21 bases between the germline ends. Germline CDR1 is LGHNA and CDR2 is YNFKEQ. The DNA of the CDR3 is TGTGCCAGCACTGCTCGAGGGGCCACTTCCGCTAACTATGGCTACACCTTC. Its translation: CASTARGATSANYGYTF.

V and J are TRBV9 and TRBJ2-5; D is uncertain. This CDR3 has 14 amino acids. The germline V and J ends were trimmed by 0 bases and 7 bases, with 13 bases remaining between them. The germline gives CDR1 SGDLS, CDR2 YYNGEE. This CDR3 is CASSVDSPLGTQYF. The CDR3 nucleotides are TGTGCCAGCAGCGTAGATTCGCCCCTCGGGACCCAGTACTTC.